Presented here are 4 T cell receptor beta chains from one specimen sequenced in a study of shared clonotypes between healthy human individuals. Libraries were prepared by immunoSEQ multiplex PCR; TCRdb keeps only in-frame clonotypes and omits some of them. Found here are under 1,100,000 clones, about 70% of them singletons; the top ten hold about 1.5%. Sequenced material: memory CD4+ T cells sorted from blood. Subset in this sample: CD45RA-negative fraction. The receptor source for this set is a man younger than 35 in good health.

This clone was observed a few times. The chain uses TRBV29-1 and TRBJ1-1; 8 nucleotides match TRBD1. V was clipped by 8 bases and J by 4 bases; unmatched bases: 3. This CDR3 is built from 11 residues. CDR1 is SQVTM, CDR2 ANQGSEA, per germline. The CDR3 DNA reads as TGCAGCATAGGACAGGGCACTGAAGCTTTCTTT. Translated, it gives CSIGQGTEAFF.

The rearrangement uses TRBV27 and TRBJ2-7; D possibly corresponds to TRBD1 (6 bases). Trimming removed 3 bases at V and 3 bases at J, with 9 bases between. Germline CDR1 reads MNHEY; CDR2 reads SMNVEV (reference sequence). CDR3 length: 13 amino acids. The CDR3: CASSFGTNYEQYF. CDR3 sequence (DNA): TGTGCCAGCAGTTTTGGGACAAACTACGAGCAGTACTTC.

In this sample, this clone turned up a few times. This chain uses TRBV27 with TRBJ2-3; 13 nucleotides agree with TRBD2. This CDR3 is 16 amino acids long. The trim removed 6 bases at V and 5 bases at J, leaving 8 bases unmatched. Germline CDR1 is MNHEY and CDR2 is SMNVEV (reference sequence). CDR3 DNA: TGTGCCAGCAGCCCCGGGACTAGCGGGATAAAAGATACGCAGTATTTT. This codes for CASSPGTSGIKDTQYF.

On this clone itself: Other nucleotide sequences in the sample specify the same CDR3. The chain has TRBV6-1 and TRBJ1-6; D not certain. This CDR3 is 11 amino acids long. V was pared by 5 bases and J by 7 bases, with 3 bases between. In germline, CDR1 is MNHNS, CDR2 SASEGT. CDR3: CASSNNSPLHF. CDR3 nucleotides: TGTGCCAGCAGTAACAATTCACCCCTCCACTTT.